These 22 T cell receptor beta chains share one sample of origin, sequenced in a study of blood T cell repertoires in COVID-19. Some clones are missing from TCRdb's copy, which holds only in-frame ones; the method was immunoSEQ multiplex PCR. The table lists roughly 200,000 clones, about 84% of them singletons. Sequences were obtained from peripheral blood. These receptors came from a woman of 80 years or more with COVID-19, enrolled during active disease.

The J gene is TRBJ1-2, the V gene TRBV5-1; tentatively, D is TRBD1 (5 bases). The CDR3 runs to 15 residues. CDR1 is SGHRS, CDR2 YFSETQ, per germline. Trimming removed 4 bases from V and 4 bases from J, with 17 bases in between. The CDR3: CASSPEGGGIYGYTF. For the CDR3, the DNA is TGCGCCAGCAGCCCCGAGGGCGGGGGAATCTATGGCTACACCTTC.

Concerning this clone: The same CDR3 can be traced to other DNA sequences in this sample. The chain combines TRBV11-2 with TRBJ1-1; unclear D gene. The CDR3 length is 13 residues. The germline V gene encodes CDR1 SGHAT and CDR2 FQNNGV. V lost 1 base, J lost 1 base, and 4 bases lay in between. The CDR3 sequence is CASSLGANTEAFF. CDR3 nucleotide sequence: TGTGCCAGCAGCTTAGGAGCGAACACTGAAGCTTTCTTT.

A single count supports this clone. The chain recombines TRBV19 with TRBJ2-2; D unclear. The V end lost 2 bases, the J end lost 7 bases, and 8 bases lay between the germline ends. Germline V lookup: CDR1 LNHDA, CDR2 SQIVND (reference sequence). This CDR3 contains 13 residues. The DNA of the CDR3 is TGTGCCAGTAGTATACTTGGCCTCGGGGAGCTGTTTTTT. Translated: CASSILGLGELFF.

There are a few counts of this clone. Other DNA sequences within the sample encode an identical CDR3. This chain joins TRBV5-1 and TRBJ1-1; unclear D gene. The V end lost 0 bases, the J end lost 1 base, and 7 bases lay between the germline ends. Germline V gene data show CDR1 as SGHRS and CDR2 as YFSETQ. The CDR3 loop spans 14 amino acids. This chain's CDR3 is CASSLDSQNTEAFF. The CDR3 DNA reads as TGCGCCAGCAGCTTGGATAGTCAGAACACTGAAGCTTTCTTT.

CDR3 protein: CASSFLGGASTDTQYF. CDR3 sequence (DNA): TGCGCCAGCAGCTTCCTCGGGGGGGCTAGCACAGATACGCAGTATTTT. The chain is built from TRBV4-1 and TRBJ2-3, with 8 bases matching TRBD2. The CDR3 loop spans 16 amino acids. The V gene end was trimmed by 5 bases and the J gene end by 0 bases; junction bases not matched to a gene: 7. Germline CDR1 is MGHRA and CDR2 is YSYEKL.

The chain combines TRBV28 with TRBJ1-2, with 9 nucleotides matching TRBD1. J gave up 1 base and V 5 bases, and 11 bases lay outside the gene matches. The CDR3 is 17 amino acids. The germline CDR1 and CDR2 sequences are MDHEN and SYDVKM. CDR3 region: CASSLLTGGGFNYGYTF. The CDR3 DNA sequence: TGTGCCAGCAGTCTCTTGACAGGGGGTGGGTTTAACTATGGCTACACCTTC.

The chain is built from TRBV10-3 and TRBJ2-7; D unclear. Deletions cut 4 bases from V and 0 bases from J, with 7 bases between. The CDR3 totals 13 residues. Germline lookup yields CDR1 ENHRY and CDR2 SYGVKD. The CDR3 here is CAISVQDSYEQYF. The CDR3 DNA reads TGTGCCATCAGTGTTCAGGACTCCTACGAGCAGTACTTC.

The V and J genes are TRBV3-1 (or the pseudogene TRBV3-2) and TRBJ2-1; weak D call: TRBD2 (6 bases). This CDR3 region has 15 residues. The V end was cut by 3 bases, the J end by 8 bases, with 17 bases between. CDR1 and CDR2 (germline): LGHDT, YNNKEL (reference sequence). CDR3 residues: CASSQAQTRADEQFF. CDR3 in DNA: TGTGCCAGCAGCCAGGCCCAGACTAGAGCTGATGAGCAGTTCTTC.

The chain has TRBV13 and TRBJ2-2; D call uncertain. V shed 6 bases and J shed 13 bases, with 18 bases lying between them. Germline V CDR1 and CDR2: PRHDT, FYEKMQ (reference sequence). This CDR3 is 13 amino acids long. The CDR3 loop is CASSLRAAQRLFF. As DNA, the CDR3 is TGTGCCAGCAGTCTCCGTGCGGCGCAAAGGCTGTTTTTT.

This clone showed up just once. The chain combines TRBV4-2 with TRBJ2-4; the match to TRBD1 covers 7 bases. Germline V gene data show CDR1 as LGHNA and CDR2 as YNFKEQ. The CDR3 consists of 13 residues. The V and J ends lost 1 base and 7 bases, in that order; junction bases with no gene match: 1. The CDR3 coding sequence is TGTGCCAGCAGCCAAGCGACAGGGAACATTCAGTACTTC. Encoded protein: CASSQATGNIQYF.

The chain combines TRBV9 with TRBJ1-6; D is undetermined. The V gene's germline CDR1 is SGDLS and CDR2 YYNGEE. The CDR3 sequence is 14 residues long. V lost 2 bases and J 0 bases, leaving 3 bases between the germline ends. The CDR3, as DNA: TGTGCCAGCAGCGTGAGCTCCTATAATTCACCCCTCCACTTT. Encoded protein: CASSVSSYNSPLHF.

The rearrangement joins TRBV24-1 to TRBJ1-5, with D tentatively TRBD1 (6 bases). V lost 7 bases to trimming and J lost 8 bases, with 20 bases between them. CDR1 is KGHDR, CDR2 SFDVKD, per germline. This CDR3 region has 15 residues. The CDR3 sequence: CATSQTGILGEPQHF. CDR3 nucleotide sequence: TGTGCCACCAGCCAGACAGGCATCCTGGGGGAGCCCCAGCATTTT.

This chain links TRBV20-1 with TRBJ1-2; D possibly corresponds to TRBD1 (5 bases). CDR1 DFQATT and CDR2 SNEGSKA come from the germline V gene (reference sequence). Trimming removed 5 bases at V and 8 bases at J, with 12 bases between. The CDR3 extends over 11 amino acids. The CDR3 sequence is CSAGAGSGYTF. The CDR3 nucleotides read TGCAGTGCTGGGGCGGGGTCGGGCTACACCTTC.

J is TRBJ2-2 and V is TRBV19; 8 bases are shared with TRBD1. Germline CDR1 reads LNHDA; CDR2 reads SQIVND (reference sequence). The junction had 13 bases not matched to a gene; V was cut back by 7 bases and J by 3 bases. The CDR3 is 17 residues long. DNA of the CDR3: TGTGCCAGTACCTCCTCAGGGGGCGAGTTCTACACCGGGGAGCTGTTTTTT. It is translated as CASTSSGGEFYTGELFF.

V is TRBV9 and J is TRBJ1-5; D perhaps matches TRBD1 (5 bases). CDR1 and CDR2 (germline): SGDLS, YYNGEE. The CDR3 has 14 amino acids. Deletions cut 0 bases from V and 4 bases from J, with 8 bases between. The CDR3 region has the DNA TGTGCCAGCAGCGTAGATGGGGGGAATCAGCCCCAGCATTTT. Its translation is CASSVDGGNQPQHF.

CDR3 sequence reads: CASSSTGLSEKLFF. In DNA form, the CDR3 reads TGTGCCAGCAGCTCGACAGGGTTGAGTGAAAAACTGTTTTTT. The chain combines TRBV3-1 (or the pseudogene TRBV3-2) with TRBJ1-4; 7 bases map to TRBD1. J was trimmed by 7 bases and V by 5 bases; bases with no gene match: 7. This CDR3 contains 14 residues. Germline CDR1 and CDR2: LGHDT and YNNKEL (reference sequence).

The CDR3 region has the DNA TGTGCCAGCAGCAAGACTAGCGGGGGAGGGACAGATACGCAGTATTTT. Its protein is CASSKTSGGGTDTQYF. The V gene is TRBV11-2, the J gene TRBJ2-3; 12 nucleotides match TRBD2. The CDR3 covers 16 residues. The V gene's germline CDR1 is SGHAT and CDR2 FQNNGV. The trim removed 5 bases at V and 3 bases at J, leaving 6 bases unmatched.

The rearrangement uses TRBV5-6 and TRBJ1-1, with 7 bases matching TRBD1. With 4 bases clipped from V and 4 bases from J, the junction kept 7 bases outside the gene matches. This CDR3 comprises 14 residues. The germline CDR1 and CDR2 sequences are SGHDT and YYEEEE. CDR3 sequence reads: CASSRGRVGTEAFF. CDR3 nucleotides: TGTGCCAGCAGCAGGGGGCGGGTAGGCACTGAAGCTTTCTTT.

The genes are TRBV3-1 (or the pseudogene TRBV3-2) and TRBJ1-1; no reliable D call. This CDR3 comprises 14 residues. Looked up from germline, CDR1 is LGHDT and CDR2 is YNNKEL (reference sequence). The ends were cut back, 7 bases at V and 4 bases at J, with 16 bases in the middle. CDR3: CASKAWAEGTEAFF. CDR3 sequence (DNA): TGTGCCAGCAAAGCTTGGGCAGAGGGCACTGAAGCTTTCTTT.

The sample holds a few counts of this clone. This sequence joins TRBV5-1 and TRBJ1-1, with 8 bases fitting TRBD1. Germline values: CDR1 SGHRS, CDR2 YFSETQ. The length of the CDR3 is 14 residues. The V segment lost 4 bases and the J segment 3 bases; nucleotides outside the gene matches: 5. CDR3 nucleotide sequence: TGCGCCAGCAGCGAACAGGGGGGGTACACTGAAGCTTTCTTT. Protein sequence: CASSEQGGYTEAFF.

This clone was counted once. The chain employs TRBV5-1 and TRBJ2-2; D perhaps matches TRBD2 (5 bases). With 4 bases removed from V and 0 bases from J, the gap between germline ends came to 7 bases. Germline lookup yields CDR1 SGHRS and CDR2 YFSETQ. This CDR3 comprises 14 residues. The CDR3 region has the DNA TGCGCCAGCAGCAGCGGACCGAACACCGGGGAGCTGTTTTTT. It encodes CASSSGPNTGELFF.

This clone was seen more than once but under ten times. The genes are TRBV12-3 or TRBV12-4 and TRBJ1-1; 8 nucleotides match TRBD1. The CDR3 is 13 amino acids. With V trimmed by 5 bases and J by 8 bases, 7 bases remained unmatched. CDR3 protein: CASSKGQAAEAFF. CDR3 nucleotides: TGTGCCAGCAGTAAGGGACAGGCAGCCGAAGCTTTCTTT.